This T cell receptor (beta chain) was retrieved from a study of T-cell reconstitution after alpha-beta-depleted transplantation in children. Study-wide results and limits: Once a year had passed after transplant, T-cell counts and diversity came mostly from newly produced T cells.

The CDR3 runs to 14 residues. The V gene lost 6 bases and the J gene lost 2 bases, with 11 bases spanning the gap. Germline lookup yields CDR1 SGHTA and CDR2 FQGTGA. Using unique molecular identifiers, the investigators prepared the TCRbeta library. TCRdb re-analysed the PCR reads in MiXCR, keeping a single row per CDR3 protein. The sample has around 300,000 distinct CDR3 sequences; approximately 23% are singletons. Points on this clonotype: Its target is not known.

The origin of this receptor is a male patient between 5 and 17 years old who had a stem cell transplant for acute lymphoblastic leukemia, so the T cells may come from the graft donor. Here the sequenced sample was PBMCs, mostly from graft donor cells, taken 180 days after TCRalphabeta/CD19-depleted stem cell transplant. This chain joins TRBV7-3 and TRBJ2-1; D gene uncertain. The CDR3 nucleotides read TGTGCCAGCAGTCGTGACCGTGCCTACAATGAGCAGTTCTTC. As protein: CASSRDRAYNEQFF.